These 30 T cell receptor beta chains were all obtained from the same sample, sequenced in a study of blood T cell repertoires in COVID-19. TCRdb's table, derived via immunoSEQ multiplex PCR, lists solely in-frame clones and lacks some. Of around 300,000 clones in the sample, roughly 90% were seen once. The sequencing input was peripheral blood. Source of these receptors: a woman younger than 45 with COVID-19, enrolled during active disease.

V usage is TRBV4-1 and J usage is TRBJ1-4, with TRBD1 identical over 10 bases. The CDR3 runs to 17 residues. The trim removed 1 base at V and 6 bases at J, leaving 8 bases unmatched. The germline CDR1 and CDR2 sequences are MGHRA and YSYEKL. The CDR3 protein is CASSQGLRQGADEKLFF. The CDR3 bases are TGCGCCAGCAGCCAAGGCCTCCGACAGGGGGCTGATGAAAAACTGTTTTTT.

This sequence joins TRBV19 and TRBJ2-1, with 8 bases matching TRBD2. The CDR3 has 17 residues. CDR1 is LNHDA, CDR2 SQIVND, per germline (reference sequence). Trimming took 5 bases from V and 6 from J; bases not matched to a gene: 15. The CDR3 coding sequence is TGTGCCAGTAGTCCCACCCATGCGGGAGGTTTTCCCAATGAGCAGTTCTTC. This gives the protein CASSPTHAGGFPNEQFF. Looking up the rest from reference TRBV19 and TRBJ2-1 gives the full variable domain: DGGITQSPKYLFRKEGQNVTLSCEQNLNHDAMYWYRQDPGQGLRLIYYSQIVNDFQKGDIAEGYSVSREKKESFPLTVTSAQKNPTAFYLCASSPTHAGGFPNEQFFGPGTRLTVL.

V gene TRBV12-3 or TRBV12-4 combines with J gene TRBJ2-7, with D uncertain. The V end lost 7 bases, the J end lost 6 bases, and 13 bases lay between the germline ends. This CDR3 has 12 amino acids. In nucleotides, the CDR3 is TGTGCCAGCACAGGCCGTGGATTCGAGCAGTACTTC. As protein: CASTGRGFEQYF.

The rearrangement links TRBV18 to TRBJ1-4; TRBD1 might be the D (6 bases). The CDR3 totals 13 residues. V dropped 5 bases and J dropped 8 bases, with 12 bases sitting between them. Germline CDR1 is KGHSH and CDR2 is LQKENI. CDR3 loop: CASSMGAREKLFF. For the CDR3, the DNA is TGTGCCAGCTCAATGGGGGCGCGGGAAAAACTGTTTTTT.

The chain uses TRBV30 and TRBJ2-5; 7 bases align to TRBD2. Germline-derived CDR1 and CDR2 are GTSNPN and SVGIG (reference sequence). The CDR3 covers 15 residues. Trimming cost V 0 bases and J 1 base; bases outside gene matches: 5. The CDR3, as DNA: TGTGCCTGGAGTGTAGGTGGCGGGGGCCAAGAGACCCAGTACTTC. This gives the protein CAWSVGGGGQETQYF.

This clone appeared a single time. The same CDR3 is also encoded by other DNA sequences in this sample. The chain is built from TRBV29-1 and TRBJ2-6, with a tentative D call TRBD2 (5 bases). This CDR3 is 13 amino acids long. V was cut by 4 bases and J by 3 bases, with 7 bases left in between. Germline values: CDR1 SQVTM, CDR2 ANQGSEA. The CDR3 sequence: CSVAGSGANVLTF. The CDR3 region has the DNA TGCAGCGTTGCGGGGAGTGGGGCCAACGTCCTGACTTTC.

The rearrangement joins TRBV4-2 to TRBJ1-6; no definite D call. Germline CDR1 LGHNA, CDR2 YNFKEQ. The CDR3 is made up of 14 amino acids. Trimming left V 1 base short and J 12 bases short, with 13 bases between. Written as DNA, the CDR3 is TGTGCCAGCAGCCAAGGCACTGAAGCCAAACCCCTCCACTTT. Translated, it gives CASSQGTEAKPLHF.

The chain combines TRBV2 with TRBJ1-1; TRBD1 is a possible D gene (6 bases). The CDR3 consists of 11 residues. V dropped 11 bases and J dropped 5 bases, with 12 bases sitting between them. CDR1 is SNHLY, CDR2 FYNNEI, per germline. CDR3 sequence: CAGSGVTEAFF. In nucleotides, the CDR3 is TGTGCCGGCTCAGGGGTGACTGAAGCTTTCTTT. Complete variable domain (other parts from reference TRBV2 and TRBJ1-1): EPEVTQTPSHQVTQMGQEVILRCVPISNHLYFYWYRQILGQKVEFLVSFYNNEISEKSEIFDDQFSVERPDGSNFTLKIRSTKLEDSAMYFCAGSGVTEAFFGQGTRLTVV.

This chain uses TRBV19 with TRBJ2-3; D remains ambiguous. The ends were cut back, 1 base at V and 2 bases at J, with 4 bases in the middle. Germline V gene lookup returns CDR1 LNHDA and CDR2 SQIVND (reference sequence). This CDR3 comprises 13 residues. In DNA form, the CDR3 reads TGTGCCAGTAGTATAGTAAACACAGATACGCAGTATTTT. It codes for CASSIVNTDTQYF.

The chain combines TRBV28 with TRBJ1-2, with D possibly being TRBD1 (5 bases). V lost 6 bases and J 0 bases, leaving 11 bases between the germline ends. Germline V gene sequence: CDR1 MDHEN, CDR2 SYDVKM. The CDR3 totals 14 residues. The chain's CDR3 is CASRPMTANYGYTF. In DNA, the CDR3 is TGTGCCAGCAGACCCATGACAGCTAACTATGGCTACACCTTC.

The chain couples TRBV25-1 to TRBJ1-3; 8 bases are shared with TRBD1. Looked up from germline, CDR1 is MGHDK and CDR2 is SYGVNS. This CDR3 comprises 16 residues. V was pared by 6 bases and J by 3 bases, with 10 bases of the junction left unmatched. CDR3 DNA: TGTGCCAGCAGGAGGACAGGGCATATGGATGGAAACACCATATATTTT. Its translation: CASRRTGHMDGNTIYF. Drawing the rest from reference TRBV25-1 and TRBJ1-3, the complete variable domain is EADIYQTPRYLVIGTGKKITLECSQTMGHDKMYWYQQDPGMELHLIHYSYGVNSTEKGDLSSESTVSRIRTEHFPLTLESARPSHTSQYLCASRRTGHMDGNTIYFGEGSWLTVV.

The chain joins TRBV5-1 to TRBJ2-1; 9 bases fit TRBD2. J gave up 13 bases and V 2 bases, and 10 bases lay outside the gene matches. This CDR3 is 14 amino acids long. Germline CDR1 and CDR2: SGHRS and YFSETQ. The CDR3 DNA reads TGCGCCAGCAGCTTATACCAAGGCGGGAGGGGACAGTTCTTC. Protein: CASSLYQGGRGQFF.

In DNA form, the CDR3 reads TGTGCCAGTAGTATGCAGGGATGGCAGCCCCAGCATTTT. It encodes CASSMQGWQPQHF. The genes are TRBV19 and TRBJ1-5; a weak D match, TRBD1 (5 bases). Trimming removed 3 bases at V and 7 bases at J, with 10 bases between. CDR3 length: 13 residues. The germline V gene has CDR1 LNHDA and CDR2 SQIVND (reference sequence).

V and J are TRBV28 and TRBJ1-4; D remains unclear. The CDR3 is 14 residues long. V lost 3 bases and J 6 bases, leaving 11 bases between the germline ends. Germline-derived CDR1 and CDR2 are MDHEN and SYDVKM. CDR3 nucleotide sequence: TGTGCCAGCAGTTTTCGGGCCGGGGATGAAAAACTGTTTTTT. It specifies CASSFRAGDEKLFF.

The rearrangement joins TRBV5-1 to TRBJ1-2; D perhaps matches TRBD1 (6 bases). V lost 2 bases to trimming and J lost 3 bases, with 11 bases between them. The germline V gene encodes CDR1 SGHRS and CDR2 YFSETQ. The CDR3 length is 14 residues. The CDR3 sequence: CASSFSGGDYGYTF. CDR3 nucleotide sequence: TGCGCCAGCAGCTTTTCGGGGGGCGACTATGGCTACACCTTC.

The chain is built from TRBV4-1 and TRBJ2-7; 9 bases are shared with TRBD1. This CDR3 has 15 amino acids. Germline CDR1 MGHRA, CDR2 YSYEKL. Trimming at V came to 3 bases and at J to 6 bases, leaving 9 bases not matched to a gene. Here the CDR3 reads CASSQGDREISEQYF. CDR3 DNA: TGCGCCAGCAGCCAGGGGGACAGGGAAATCTCCGAGCAGTACTTC.

This clone has a single count. This sequence joins TRBV19 and TRBJ2-5; D gene unclear. This CDR3 is built from 14 residues. V lost 5 bases and J 1 base, leaving 11 bases between the germline ends. Germline V lookup: CDR1 LNHDA, CDR2 SQIVND (reference sequence). Written as DNA, the CDR3 is TGTGCCAGTAGTCAGCGCCAGATCCAAGAGACCCAGTACTTC. It codes for CASSQRQIQETQYF. The variable domain in full, with the rest retrieved from reference TRBV19 and TRBJ2-5, is DGGITQSPKYLFRKEGQNVTLSCEQNLNHDAMYWYRQDPGQGLRLIYYSQIVNDFQKGDIAEGYSVSREKKESFPLTVTSAQKNPTAFYLCASSQRQIQETQYFGPGTRLLVL.

J is TRBJ2-3 and V is TRBV28; 7 nucleotides align to TRBD1. CDR3 size: 15 residues. CDR1 is MDHEN, CDR2 SYDVKM, per germline. The junction had 3 bases not matched to a gene; V was cut back by 0 bases and J by 3 bases. The CDR3 protein is CASSLWGRGTDTQYF. The CDR3 DNA reads TGTGCCAGCAGTTTATGGGGCAGGGGGACAGATACGCAGTATTTT.

This chain links TRBV18 with TRBJ2-3; 9 nucleotides line up with TRBD2. The V gene's germline CDR1 is KGHSH and CDR2 LQKENI. The length of the CDR3 is 16 residues. Trimming cost V 3 bases and J 0 bases; bases outside gene matches: 4. The CDR3 DNA reads TGTGCCAGCTCACCCCTAGCGGGGCCTAGCACAGATACGCAGTATTTT. Encoded protein: CASSPLAGPSTDTQYF.

This sequence joins TRBV15 and TRBJ1-2, with a weak D call TRBD1 (5 bases). Germline CDR1 and CDR2: LNHNV and YYDKDF (reference sequence). V was pared by 4 bases and J by 4 bases, with 10 bases between. This CDR3 contains 13 residues. The DNA for the CDR3 is TGTGCCACCAGCATACGACAGAGCTATGGCTACACCTTC. This sequence encodes CATSIRQSYGYTF.

The chain combines TRBV28 with TRBJ2-3; 9 bases fit TRBD2. This CDR3 has 16 amino acids. The ends lost 6 bases at V and 3 bases at J; junction bases unmatched: 10. The germline gives CDR1 MDHEN, CDR2 SYDVKM. The CDR3 here is CASSARAGGLTDTQYF. CDR3 nucleotides: TGTGCCAGCAGCGCGAGAGCGGGGGGTTTAACAGATACGCAGTATTTT.

This clone has a single count. This chain links TRBV30 with TRBJ1-1; no definite D call. Trimming stripped 6 bases from V and 0 bases from J, with 11 bases between. Germline CDR1 and CDR2: GTSNPN and SVGIG (reference sequence). The length of the CDR3 is 13 residues. The chain's CDR3 is CACATPMNTEAFF. Here the CDR3 DNA reads TGTGCCTGCGCGACACCAATGAACACTGAAGCTTTCTTT.

This clone appeared once. This sequence joins TRBV27 and TRBJ1-1; 8 positions agree with TRBD1. The CDR3 runs to 15 residues. Trimming at V came to 10 bases and at J to 3 bases, leaving 13 bases not matched to a gene. Looked up from germline, CDR1 is MNHEY and CDR2 is SMNVEV (reference sequence). The CDR3 loop is CANKDPGQEHTEAFF. The CDR3 region has the DNA TGTGCCAACAAAGATCCGGGACAGGAACACACTGAAGCTTTCTTT.

The V call is TRBV20-1, the J call TRBJ2-7, with D uncertain. Per the germline V gene, CDR1 is DFQATT and CDR2 is SNEGSKA (reference sequence). The CDR3 is made up of 11 amino acids. The V end lost 1 base, the J end lost 4 bases, and 5 bases lay between the germline ends. CDR3 sequence (DNA): TGCAGTGCTAGAGCGTTATACGAGCAGTACTTC. Encoded protein: CSARALYEQYF.

This chain joins TRBV5-1 and TRBJ2-7, with 7 bases that match TRBD1. The length of the CDR3 is 13 residues. V shed 3 bases and J 3 bases; nucleotides not matched to a gene: 3. CDR1 SGHRS and CDR2 YFSETQ come from the germline V gene. In nucleotides, the CDR3 is TGCGCCAGCAGCTCGGGACAGATCTACGAGCAGTACTTC. Amino acids: CASSSGQIYEQYF.

The V and J genes are TRBV25-1 and TRBJ1-4, with D unresolved. Germline lookup yields CDR1 MGHDK and CDR2 SYGVNS. V was cut by 4 bases and J by 7 bases, with 13 bases left in between. CDR3 length: 14 residues. In DNA form, the CDR3 reads TGTGCCAGCAGTGTGCCACTCTTCGGTGAAAAACTGTTTTTT. Protein sequence: CASSVPLFGEKLFF.

The chain combines TRBV7-9 with TRBJ2-1; TRBD2 matches at 7 bases. CDR3 length equals 16 residues. CDR1 and CDR2 (germline): SEHNR, FQNEAQ (reference sequence). V trimming: 5 bases; J trimming: 1 base; junction bases outside the gene matches: 8. The CDR3 DNA follows: TGTGCCAGCAGCCGCGGGGGAGCGGTATCCTACAATGAGCAGTTCTTC. Its protein is CASSRGGAVSYNEQFF.

V gene TRBV6-4 combines with J gene TRBJ1-2; D perhaps matches TRBD1 (6 bases). CDR3 length equals 13 residues. In germline, CDR1 is MRHNA, CDR2 SNTAGT. Trimming stripped 0 bases from V and 8 bases from J, with 10 bases between. CDR3 in amino acids: CASSDSTRGGYTF. DNA for the CDR3: TGTGCCAGCAGTGACTCGACCAGGGGAGGCTACACCTTC.

The chain couples TRBV3-1 (or the pseudogene TRBV3-2) to TRBJ2-3, with 11 positions matching TRBD2. This CDR3 region has 16 residues. J lost 3 bases, V lost 4 bases, and 6 bases had no gene match. Germline V gene lookup returns CDR1 LGHDT and CDR2 YNNKEL (reference sequence). The CDR3 is CASSPRLAGRTDTQYF. DNA of the CDR3: TGTGCCAGCAGCCCTAGACTAGCGGGACGAACAGATACGCAGTATTTT.

In DNA, the CDR3 is TGTGCCAGCAGCGCAGAACATACGGGAGGTTTTTCTTCTAACTATGGCTACACCTTC. Translating gives CASSAEHTGGFSSNYGYTF. The chain joins TRBV9 to TRBJ1-2; the D is unclear. Trimming took off 3 bases at V and 0 bases at J, with 24 bases between the two ends. Germline assignment: CDR1 SGDLS and CDR2 YYNGEE. This CDR3 spans 19 amino acids.